This entry concerns a single T cell receptor (beta chain). This specimen belongs to a study of blood T cell repertoires in COVID-19. The overall study: The analysed material was cDNA or gDNA that came from T cells, B-cell-depleted T cells, or PBMCs.

Clones were sequenced by immunoSEQ multiplex PCR, and TCRdb holds only the in-frame ones, with some missing. This sample has 300,000 to 350,000 clones; 70% to 90% occur once, and the top ten carry under 2.5%. The CDR3 is made up of 15 amino acids. The germline V and J ends were trimmed by 6 bases and 3 bases, with 17 bases remaining between them. Germline V lookup: CDR1 MNHEY, CDR2 SVGAGI. Participants reported their clinical history, and cohort assignment relied on those reports. The chain is built from TRBV6-5 and TRBJ1-2; D not resolved. This TCR derives from a man younger than 45 who had recovered from COVID-19. Sequencing was performed on PBMCs or T cells enriched from blood (not recorded which). The CDR3 reads CASSRTAEGDYGYTF. In DNA form, the CDR3 reads TGTGCCAGCAGCCGTACCGCTGAGGGCGACTATGGCTACACCTTC.